This passage covers 21 T cell receptor beta chains from one sample sequenced in a study of response to subunit inactivated influenza vaccine. One entry per CDR3 protein, called by TCRdb with MiXCR from the RT-PCR reads. The sample includes 630,000 or so distinct CDR3 sequences, approximately 14% of them seen just once. Sequenced here: PBMCs from blood, sampled 11 to 12 days after vaccination. The receptors derive from a man aged 45 to 65 who received an inactivated influenza vaccine.

This clonotype occurred a few times. The rearrangement links TRBV5-1 to TRBJ2-5; D possibly matches TRBD1 or TRBD2 (6 bases each). Trimming removed 7 bases at V and 4 bases at J, with 23 bases between. The germline CDR1 and CDR2 sequences are SGHRS and YFSETQ. The CDR3 extends over 16 amino acids. The CDR3 protein is CASAGRKGDLTETQYF. DNA of the CDR3: TGCGCCAGCGCAGGGAGGAAGGGGGACTTAACAGAGACCCAGTACTTC.

About this clonotype: An end of the junction does not agree with germline; a read error may underlie this. The chain couples TRBV20-1 to TRBJ2-2; D perhaps matches TRBD2 (6 bases). The germline gives CDR1 DFQATT, CDR2 SNEGSKA (reference sequence). This CDR3 is 12 amino acids long. The CDR3 DNA reads TGCAGTGCTTCTAGCCGGGATGGGGAGGTGTTTTTT. Protein: CSASSRDGEVFF.

The chain combines TRBV6-2 or TRBV6-3 with TRBJ1-5; a weak D match, TRBD1 (5 bases). V shed 4 bases and J shed 6 bases, with 10 bases lying between them. This CDR3 has 13 amino acids. Germline loops: CDR1 MNHEY, CDR2 SVGEGT. CDR3 protein: CASSSGSSQPQHF. The CDR3 DNA is TGTGCCAGCAGTTCAGGGTCGAGTCAGCCCCAGCATTTT.

The CDR3 spells CASSLPGAENTEAFF. Written as DNA, the CDR3 is TGCGCCAGCAGCTTGCCAGGGGCTGAGAACACTGAAGCTTTCTTT. The V gene is TRBV5-1, the J gene TRBJ1-1, with D perhaps matching TRBD1 (6 bases). The CDR3 contains 15 residues. Trimming removed 1 base at V and 1 base at J, with 11 bases between. Germline loops: CDR1 SGHRS, CDR2 YFSETQ.

The count of this clonotype is one. The chain joins TRBV28 to TRBJ2-5; 11 bases are shared with TRBD1. CDR1 and CDR2 (germline): MDHEN, SYDVKM. The CDR3 is made up of 19 amino acids. The V gene end was trimmed by 4 bases and the J gene end by 5 bases; junction bases not matched to a gene: 18. CDR3 protein: CASSSPRWDRGTLWETQYF. CDR3 coding DNA: TGTGCCAGCAGTTCCCCCCGGTGGGACAGGGGGACCCTCTGGGAGACCCAGTACTTC.

This clonotype appeared a few times. The CDR3 here is CASSQRGEGSETQYF. The CDR3 bases are TGCGCCAGCAGCCAACGGGGGGAAGGATCAGAGACCCAGTACTTC. The chain joins TRBV4-3 to TRBJ2-5; TRBD2 aligns across 7 bases. Germline CDR1 reads LGHNA; CDR2 reads YSLEER. The CDR3 covers 15 residues. The V segment lost 2 bases and the J segment 4 bases; nucleotides outside the gene matches: 7.

This clonotype was found a few times. This rearrangement joins TRBV15 to TRBJ2-7; TRBD1 matches 10 bases. Unmatched junction bases numbered 5, after V lost 3 bases and J lost 3 bases. The CDR3 runs 15 residues. Germline V lookup: CDR1 LNHNV, CDR2 YYDKDF (reference sequence). DNA for the CDR3: TGTGCCACCAGCAGTCGGGACAGGGGATTCTACGAGCAGTACTTC. Its protein product is CATSSRDRGFYEQYF.

The V and J genes are TRBV27 and TRBJ2-3, with 11 bases identical to TRBD1. This CDR3 spans 20 amino acids. Germline assignment: CDR1 MNHEY and CDR2 SMNVEV (reference sequence). Trimming removed 5 bases from V and 0 bases from J; junction bases left unmatched: 16. CDR3 amino acids: CASSIYGTGGRLLSTDTQYF. In DNA, the CDR3 is TGTGCCAGCAGTATTTATGGGACAGGGGGAAGGCTACTTAGCACAGATACGCAGTATTTT.

This clonotype was detected ten times or more. V is TRBV7-6 and J is TRBJ2-7; D is unclear. This CDR3 is built from 12 residues. Trimming removed 2 bases at V and 5 bases at J, with 7 bases between. Germline V CDR1 and CDR2: SGHVS, FNYEAQ. CDR3 loop: CASSLPSHEQYF. CDR3 DNA sequence: TGTGCCAGCAGCTTACCCAGTCACGAGCAGTACTTC.

This clonotype was observed at least ten times. The chain couples TRBV28 to TRBJ2-2; D may be TRBD2 (6 bases). The CDR3 totals 15 residues. The germline CDR1 and CDR2 sequences are MDHEN and SYDVKM. The V and J ends lost 2 bases and 4 bases respectively, with 11 bases between them. The CDR3 DNA reads TGTGCCAGCAGTTTAGATATCGGGAGCACCGGGGAGCTGTTTTTT. The encoded protein is CASSLDIGSTGELFF.

This clonotype was counted only a few times. J is TRBJ1-2 and V is TRBV6-5, with D perhaps matching TRBD1 (5 bases). The CDR3 consists of 17 residues. The V end was cut by 3 bases, the J end by 4 bases, with 21 bases between. CDR1 MNHEY and CDR2 SVGAGI come from the germline V gene. The CDR3 protein is CASSYTFRAGTVYGYTF. In DNA form, the CDR3 reads TGTGCCAGCAGTTATACCTTTAGGGCCGGGACGGTCTATGGCTACACCTTC.

This clonotype was seen at least ten times. This chain uses TRBV7-2 with TRBJ2-7; D perhaps matches TRBD2 (6 bases). With 3 bases removed from V and 3 bases from J, the gap between germline ends came to 12 bases. CDR1 is SGHTA, CDR2 FQGNSA, per germline. CDR3 length equals 14 residues. The chain's CDR3 is CASSLYRDFYEQYF. The CDR3 region has the DNA TGTGCCAGCAGCTTGTACCGGGACTTCTACGAGCAGTACTTC.

A few counts support this clonotype. V usage is TRBV20-1 and J usage is TRBJ1-1; 7 bases are a match to TRBD1. This CDR3 has 12 residues. Germline CDR1 is DFQATT and CDR2 is SNEGSKA (reference sequence). CDR3 DNA: TGCAGCACCCAGGGGGGGAGCACTGAAGCTTTCTTT. This codes for CSTQGGSTEAFF.

The rearrangement joins TRBV20-1 to TRBJ1-1; D remains unclear. From germline, CDR1 is DFQATT and CDR2 SNEGSKA (reference sequence). The length of the CDR3 is 12 residues. Between the trimmed V and J ends, which lost 2 bases and 11 bases, there was a span of 15 bases. The CDR3 protein is CSARHYIRLAFF. The CDR3 coding sequence is TGCAGTGCTAGACACTATATTCGATTGGCTTTCTTT.

This clonotype was observed a few times. The rearrangement uses TRBV20-1 and TRBJ2-7; TRBD2 is a possible D gene (5 bases). Germline CDR1 reads DFQATT; CDR2 reads SNEGSKA (reference sequence). V was shortened by 5 bases and J by 2 bases, with 10 bases between the two germline ends. The CDR3 length is 12 residues. CDR3 nucleotide sequence: TGCAGTGCTCAAGACTATGCCTACGAGCAGTACTTC. Encoded protein: CSAQDYAYEQYF.

Only a few counts were recorded for this clonotype. The V gene is TRBV12-3 or TRBV12-4, the J gene TRBJ1-4; 8 positions agree with TRBD1. CDR3 length equals 14 residues. Trimming took 6 bases from V and 6 from J; bases not matched to a gene: 6. This chain's CDR3 is CASRTTGVDEKLFF. The CDR3 DNA reads as TGTGCCAGCAGAACGACAGGGGTGGATGAAAAACTGTTTTTT.

A few counts support this clonotype. The chain has TRBV5-1 and TRBJ2-5, with 10 bases that match TRBD1. The CDR3 loop spans 17 amino acids. The germline CDR1 and CDR2 sequences are SGHRS and YFSETQ. V was pared by 3 bases and J by 4 bases, with 12 bases of the junction left unmatched. CDR3 sequence: CASSSPPGTGARETQYF. The CDR3 nucleotides read TGCGCCAGCAGCTCCCCTCCCGGGACAGGGGCCCGAGAGACCCAGTACTTC.

In this sample, this clonotype turned up a few times. This rearrangement joins TRBV4-2 to TRBJ1-2; D gene unclear. Germline-derived CDR1 and CDR2 are LGHNA and YNFKEQ. This CDR3 is 12 amino acids long. V was cut by 1 base and J by 8 bases, with 8 bases left in between. In nucleotides, the CDR3 is TGTGCCAGCAGCCAAGCCGCACGGGGCTACACCTTC. Its protein is CASSQAARGYTF.

This chain joins TRBV18 and TRBJ1-2, with unresolved D. The CDR3 extends over 13 amino acids. The germline V gene encodes CDR1 KGHSH and CDR2 LQKENI. The germline V and J ends were trimmed by 3 bases and 6 bases, with 11 bases remaining between them. The chain's CDR3 is CASSPQSGNGYTF. CDR3 DNA: TGTGCCAGCTCACCTCAGTCCGGGAATGGCTACACCTTC.

The chain recombines TRBV7-9 with TRBJ2-2; tentatively, D is TRBD1 (6 bases). The CDR3 covers 15 residues. The germline V and J ends were trimmed by 4 bases and 1 base, with 10 bases remaining between them. Germline V CDR1 and CDR2: SEHNR, FQNEAQ (reference sequence). The CDR3 DNA reads as TGTGCCAGCAGCTCCGGGACACAGAACACCGGGGAGCTGTTTTTT. This sequence encodes CASSSGTQNTGELFF.

V and J are TRBV10-3 and TRBJ2-5, with D perhaps TRBD2 (6 bases). The CDR3 spans 14 residues. Germline assignment: CDR1 ENHRY and CDR2 SYGVKD. V lost 4 bases, J lost 3 bases, and 12 bases lay in between. For the CDR3, the DNA is TGTGCCATCAGTGCCCCAGGAGGGGAAGAGACCCAGTACTTC. Translating it yields CAISAPGGEETQYF.